This TCR beta chain was recorded in a study of T cell responses to AZD1222 COVID-19 vaccine. Whole-study findings and limits: Increases in Spike-specific TCR breadth and depth were seen after two AZD1222 doses. At baseline, just five to seven AZD1222 recipients tested seropositive. Clonal diversity may have been underestimated, and the donors were mostly white British, with more females than males.

TCRdb's copy holds only in-frame clones and misses some; the assay was immunoSEQ multiplex PCR. The sample lists around 160,000 clones; approximately 85% were seen once. Losses at the gene ends were 6 bases for V and 4 bases for J; bases not matched to a gene: 15. The CDR3 has 17 residues. Germline values: CDR1 LGHNT, CDR2 FRNRAP. Details on this clone: The antigen is unknown.

Sequenced here: peripheral blood, sampled on day 0 of MenACWY control vaccination. The TCR sequence derives from an adult in good health. This rearrangement joins TRBV12-5 to TRBJ1-5; 7 bases map to TRBD1. For the CDR3, the DNA is TGTGCTAGTGGGGGGGGACAGATCGTCCCACCTAATCAGCCCCAGCATTTT. Its protein product is CASGGGQIVPPNQPQHF.